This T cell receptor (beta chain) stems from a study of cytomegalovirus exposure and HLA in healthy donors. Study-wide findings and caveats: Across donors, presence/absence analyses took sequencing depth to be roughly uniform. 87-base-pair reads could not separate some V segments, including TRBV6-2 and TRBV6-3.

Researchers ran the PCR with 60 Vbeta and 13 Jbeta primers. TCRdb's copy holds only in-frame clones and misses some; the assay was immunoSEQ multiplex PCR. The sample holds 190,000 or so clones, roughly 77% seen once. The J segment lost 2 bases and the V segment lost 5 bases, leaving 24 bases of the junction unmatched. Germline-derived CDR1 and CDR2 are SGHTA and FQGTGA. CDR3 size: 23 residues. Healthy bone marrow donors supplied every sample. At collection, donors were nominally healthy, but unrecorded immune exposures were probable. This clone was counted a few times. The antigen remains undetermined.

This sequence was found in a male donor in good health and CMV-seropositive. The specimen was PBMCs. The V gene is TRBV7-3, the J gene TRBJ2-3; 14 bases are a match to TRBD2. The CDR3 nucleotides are TGTGCCAGCAGCGTAAAGCCTATCCGAAACAGGGGACTAGCGGGGGTCTACACAGATACGCAGTATTTT. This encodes CASSVKPIRNRGLAGVYTDTQYF. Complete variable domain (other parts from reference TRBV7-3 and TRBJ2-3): GAGVSQTPSNKVTEKGKYVELRCDPISGHTALYWYRQSLGQGPEFLIYFQGTGAADDSGLPNDRFFAVRPEGSVSTLKIQRTERGDSAVYLCASSVKPIRNRGLAGVYTDTQYFGPGTRLTVL.